The clone carrying this T cell receptor (beta chain) was counted at least ten times. Its antigen remains unidentified. The data were obtained in a study of neurological immune-mediated disorders. Findings of the study overall: Multiple sclerosis was found to have the least TCR clonal expansion, below healthy controls, and HTLV-1-associated myelopathy the most.

The CDR3 loop spans 13 amino acids. Germline loops: CDR1 LGHDT, CDR2 YNNKEL (reference sequence). V was cut by 0 bases and J by 6 bases, with 6 bases left in between. cDNA was made by 5'RACE with 10-nucleotide random UMIs. TCRdb passed the 5' RACE reads through MiXCR, listing each CDR3 protein once. In the table there are 70,000 or so distinct CDR3 sequences, around 5.2% of which are singletons. This sequence originates from a woman aged 30 to 39 with multiple sclerosis. Sequencing was carried out using PBMCs. The chain has TRBV3-1 and TRBJ1-5, with no clear D. CDR3 amino acids: CASSQDSGQPQHF. CDR3 sequence (DNA): TGTGCCAGCAGCCAAGATAGTGGTCAGCCCCAGCATTTT.